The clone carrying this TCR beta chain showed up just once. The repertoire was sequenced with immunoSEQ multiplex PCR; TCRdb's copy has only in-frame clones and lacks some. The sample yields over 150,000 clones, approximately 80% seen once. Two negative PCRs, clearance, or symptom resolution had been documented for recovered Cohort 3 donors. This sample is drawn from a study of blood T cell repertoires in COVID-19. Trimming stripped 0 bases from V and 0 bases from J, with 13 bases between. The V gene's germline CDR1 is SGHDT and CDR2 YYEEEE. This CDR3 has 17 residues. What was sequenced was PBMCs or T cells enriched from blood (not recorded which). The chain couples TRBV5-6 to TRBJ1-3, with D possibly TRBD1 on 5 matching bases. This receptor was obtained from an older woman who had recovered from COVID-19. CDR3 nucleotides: TGTGCCAGCAGCTTGGGTCCTACAGGTGCCTCTGGAAACACCATATATTTT. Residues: CASSLGPTGASGNTIYF.